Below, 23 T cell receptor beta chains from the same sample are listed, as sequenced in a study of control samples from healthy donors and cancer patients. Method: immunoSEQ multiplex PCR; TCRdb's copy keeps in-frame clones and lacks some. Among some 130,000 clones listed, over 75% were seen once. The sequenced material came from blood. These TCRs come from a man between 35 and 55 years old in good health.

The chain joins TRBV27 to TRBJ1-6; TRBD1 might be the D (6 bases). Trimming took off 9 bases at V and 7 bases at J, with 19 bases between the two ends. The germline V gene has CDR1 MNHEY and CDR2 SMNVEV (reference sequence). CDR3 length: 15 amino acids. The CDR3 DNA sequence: TGTGCCAGGAATATTCGACAGGAGAACAATTCACCCCTCCACTTT. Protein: CARNIRQENNSPLHF.

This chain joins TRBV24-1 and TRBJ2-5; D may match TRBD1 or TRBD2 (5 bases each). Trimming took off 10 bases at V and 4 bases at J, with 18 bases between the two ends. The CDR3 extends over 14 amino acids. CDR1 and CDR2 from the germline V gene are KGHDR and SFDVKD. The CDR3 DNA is TGTGCCACGAGTTGGGGGTCGGCGGGAGAGACCCAGTACTTC. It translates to CATSWGSAGETQYF.

CDR3 sequence (DNA): TGTGCCAGCAGCCGGTCCGGGGGCGGGACTTTCTTT. Protein sequence: CASSRSGGGTFF. The gene calls are TRBV7-8 and TRBJ1-1; tentatively, D is TRBD1 (6 bases). The V gene's germline CDR1 is SGHVS and CDR2 FQNEAQ. The CDR3 is 12 residues long. V shed 5 bases and J shed 12 bases, with 16 bases lying between them.

In DNA form, the CDR3 reads TGCGCCAGCAGCCAGCCGACAGGGGCTCAGGCGACCCAGTACTTC. It translates to CASSQPTGAQATQYF. The J gene is TRBJ2-5, the V gene TRBV4-1; 8 bases are a match to TRBD1. The CDR3 sequence is 15 residues long. The V segment lost 3 bases and the J segment 7 bases; nucleotides outside the gene matches: 10. Germline lookup yields CDR1 MGHRA and CDR2 YSYEKL.

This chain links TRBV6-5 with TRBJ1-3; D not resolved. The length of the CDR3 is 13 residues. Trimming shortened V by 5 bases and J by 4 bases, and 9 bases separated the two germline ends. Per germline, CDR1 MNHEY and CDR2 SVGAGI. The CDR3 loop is CASSTKTGNTIYF. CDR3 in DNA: TGTGCCAGCAGTACAAAGACAGGAAACACCATATATTTT.

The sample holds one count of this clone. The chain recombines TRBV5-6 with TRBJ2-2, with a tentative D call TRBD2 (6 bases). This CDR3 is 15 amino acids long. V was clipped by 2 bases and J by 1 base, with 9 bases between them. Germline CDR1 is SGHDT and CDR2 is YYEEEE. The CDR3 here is CASSFPGENTGELFF. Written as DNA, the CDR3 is TGTGCCAGCAGCTTTCCGGGGGAGAACACCGGGGAGCTGTTTTTT.

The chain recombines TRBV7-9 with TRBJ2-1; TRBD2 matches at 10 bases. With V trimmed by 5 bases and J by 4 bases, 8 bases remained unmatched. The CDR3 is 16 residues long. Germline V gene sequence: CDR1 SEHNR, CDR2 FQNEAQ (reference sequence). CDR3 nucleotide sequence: TGTGCCAGCAGCCTGCCTAGCGGGGGTTATTACAATGAGCAGTTCTTC. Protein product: CASSLPSGGYYNEQFF.

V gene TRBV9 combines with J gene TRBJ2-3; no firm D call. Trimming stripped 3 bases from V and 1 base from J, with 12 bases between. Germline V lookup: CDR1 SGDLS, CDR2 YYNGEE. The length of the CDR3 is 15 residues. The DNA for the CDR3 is TGTGCCAGCAGCGAACACAAACGGGGCACAGATACGCAGTATTTT. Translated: CASSEHKRGTDTQYF.

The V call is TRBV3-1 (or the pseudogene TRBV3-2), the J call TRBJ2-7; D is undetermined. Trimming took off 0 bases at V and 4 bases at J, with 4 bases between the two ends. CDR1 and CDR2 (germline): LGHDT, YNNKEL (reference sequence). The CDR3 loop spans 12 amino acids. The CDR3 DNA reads TGTGCCAGCAGCCAAGATGTTTACGAGCAGTACTTC. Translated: CASSQDVYEQYF.

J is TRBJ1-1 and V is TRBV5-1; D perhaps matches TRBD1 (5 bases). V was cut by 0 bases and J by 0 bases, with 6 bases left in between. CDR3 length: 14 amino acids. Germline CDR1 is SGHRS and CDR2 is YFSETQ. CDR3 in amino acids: CASSLDRMNTEAFF. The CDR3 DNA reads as TGCGCCAGCAGCTTGGACAGGATGAACACTGAAGCTTTCTTT.

The CDR3 reads CASKTGTYEQYF. CDR3 bases: TGTGCCAGCAAGACAGGTACCTACGAGCAGTACTTC. The genes are TRBV6-5 and TRBJ2-7; weak D call: TRBD1 (6 bases). This CDR3 comprises 12 residues. Germline V gene lookup returns CDR1 MNHEY and CDR2 SVGAGI. The V and J ends lost 7 bases and 2 bases respectively, with 9 bases between them.

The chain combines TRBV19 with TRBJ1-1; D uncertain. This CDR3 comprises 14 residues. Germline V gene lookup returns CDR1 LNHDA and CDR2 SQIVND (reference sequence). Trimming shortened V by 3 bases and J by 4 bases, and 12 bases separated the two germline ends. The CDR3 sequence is CASSIAAAGTEAFF. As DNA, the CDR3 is TGTGCCAGTAGTATCGCGGCTGCCGGCACTGAAGCTTTCTTT.

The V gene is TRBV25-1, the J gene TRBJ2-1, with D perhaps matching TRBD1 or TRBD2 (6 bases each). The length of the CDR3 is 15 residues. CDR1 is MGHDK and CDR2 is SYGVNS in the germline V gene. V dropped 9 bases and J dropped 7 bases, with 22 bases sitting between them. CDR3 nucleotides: TGTGCCAGTTCCCTCGGGGGCAGGGCTGGGAATGAGCAGTTCTTC. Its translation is CASSLGGRAGNEQFF.

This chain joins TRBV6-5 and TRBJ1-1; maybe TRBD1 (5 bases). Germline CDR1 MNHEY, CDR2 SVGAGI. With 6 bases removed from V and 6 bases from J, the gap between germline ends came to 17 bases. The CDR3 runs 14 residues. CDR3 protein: CASRPGGGPAEAFF. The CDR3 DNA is TGTGCCAGCAGACCCGGGGGGGGTCCGGCTGAAGCTTTCTTT.

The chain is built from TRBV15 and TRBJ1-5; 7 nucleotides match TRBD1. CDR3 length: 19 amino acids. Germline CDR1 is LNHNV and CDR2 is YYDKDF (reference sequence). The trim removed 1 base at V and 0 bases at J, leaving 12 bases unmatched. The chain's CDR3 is CATSRGGNRGSYSNQPQHF. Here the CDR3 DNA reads TGTGCCACCAGCAGAGGGGGGAACAGGGGATCGTATAGCAATCAGCCCCAGCATTTT.

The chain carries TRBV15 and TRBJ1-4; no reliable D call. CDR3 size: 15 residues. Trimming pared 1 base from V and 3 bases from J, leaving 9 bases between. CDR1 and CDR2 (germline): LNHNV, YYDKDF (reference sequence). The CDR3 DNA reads TGTGCCACCAGCAGAGTTTCCGGTCCTAATGAAAAACTGTTTTTT. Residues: CATSRVSGPNEKLFF. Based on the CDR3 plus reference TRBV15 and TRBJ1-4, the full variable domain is DAMVIQNPRYQVTQFGKPVTLSCSQTLNHNVMYWYQQKSSQAPKLLFHYYDKDFNNEADTPDNFQSRRPNTSFCFLDIRSPGLGDTAMYLCATSRVSGPNEKLFFGSGTQLSVL.

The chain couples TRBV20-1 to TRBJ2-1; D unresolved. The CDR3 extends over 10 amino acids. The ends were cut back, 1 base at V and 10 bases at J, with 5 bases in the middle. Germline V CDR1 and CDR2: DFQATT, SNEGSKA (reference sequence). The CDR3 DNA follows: TGCAGTGCTAGAGTGGGGGAGCAGTTCTTC. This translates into CSARVGEQFF.

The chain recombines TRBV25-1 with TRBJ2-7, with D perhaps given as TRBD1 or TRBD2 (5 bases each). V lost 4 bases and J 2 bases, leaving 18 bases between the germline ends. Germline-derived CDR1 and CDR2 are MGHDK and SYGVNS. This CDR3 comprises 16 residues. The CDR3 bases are TGTGCCAGCAGTGGGTCTTCGACGGGGCTCCCCTACGAGCAGTACTTC. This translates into CASSGSSTGLPYEQYF.

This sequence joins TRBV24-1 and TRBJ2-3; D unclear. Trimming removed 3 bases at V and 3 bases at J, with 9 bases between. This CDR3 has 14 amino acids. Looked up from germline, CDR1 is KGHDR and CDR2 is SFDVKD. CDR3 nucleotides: TGTGCCACCAGTGATAGATCGGTGACAGATACGCAGTATTTT. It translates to CATSDRSVTDTQYF.

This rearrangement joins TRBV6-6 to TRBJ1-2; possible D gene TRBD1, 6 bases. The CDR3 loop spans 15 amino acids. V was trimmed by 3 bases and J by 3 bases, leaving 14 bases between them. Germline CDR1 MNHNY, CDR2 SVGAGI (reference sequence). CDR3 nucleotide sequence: TGTGCCAGCAGTTATAACAGGGCTTCGCACTATGGCTACACCTTC. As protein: CASSYNRASHYGYTF.

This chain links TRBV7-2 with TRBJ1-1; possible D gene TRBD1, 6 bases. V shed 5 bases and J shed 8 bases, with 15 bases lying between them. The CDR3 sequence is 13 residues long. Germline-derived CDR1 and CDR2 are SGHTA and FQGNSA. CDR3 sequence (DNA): TGTGCCAGCAGCGTATCCTACGGGACAGAAGCTTTCTTT. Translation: CASSVSYGTEAFF.

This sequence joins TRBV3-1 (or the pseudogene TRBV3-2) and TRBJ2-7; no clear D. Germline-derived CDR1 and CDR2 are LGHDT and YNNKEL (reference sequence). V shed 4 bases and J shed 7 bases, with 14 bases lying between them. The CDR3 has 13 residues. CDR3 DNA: TGTGCCAGCAGCCCGAAGGCGGCAGGAGAGCAGTACTTC. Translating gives CASSPKAAGEQYF.

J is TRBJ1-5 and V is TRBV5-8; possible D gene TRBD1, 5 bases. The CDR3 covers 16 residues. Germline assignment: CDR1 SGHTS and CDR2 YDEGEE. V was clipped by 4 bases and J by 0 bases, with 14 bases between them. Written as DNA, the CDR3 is TGTGCCAGCAGCCTTGGACACCTAATTAGCAATCAGCCCCAGCATTTT. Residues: CASSLGHLISNQPQHF.